The rows below give T cell receptor beta chains drawn from one sample of a study of CD8 T cells in Susac syndrome. MiXCR, run by TCRdb on the immunoSEQ multiplex PCR reads, gives a single entry per CDR3 protein. The sample holds 200,000 to 250,000 distinct CDR3 sequences, around 95% seen once. Sequenced sample: CD4+ T cells from PBMCs. All receptors derive from a human donor with multiple sclerosis. The CDR3 runs from the conserved cysteine through the conserved F or W. Fields, in order: CDR3 protein, J gene, V gene.

CASSYGPETSTDTQYF | TRBJ2-3 | TRBV6-6
CASSLTGGKNNEQFF | TRBJ2-1 | TRBV7-8
CSAIRGRFTEAFF | TRBJ1-1 | TRBV20-1
CASSLIKGGDYGYTF | TRBJ1-2 | TRBV11-2
CASSLRGVNYGYTF | TRBJ1-2 | TRBV27
CSVDSQGSDTIYF | TRBJ1-3 | TRBV29-1
CASSLAPPAGGYEQYF | TRBJ2-7 | TRBV7-6
CASSLPGTGDTQYF | TRBJ2-3 | TRBV28
CATSMEGSYGYTF | TRBJ1-2 | TRBV15
CASSLTANSYNEQFF | TRBJ2-1 | TRBV5-1